Following are 7 T cell receptor beta chains from one sample sequenced in a study of Graves' ophthalmopathy and Graves' hyperthyroidism (dated by TCRdb to the late 2010s). Sequencing instrument: Illumina HiSeq 2000. TCR beta CDR3 regions were amplified from RNA transcripts for repertoire sequencing. A first-round RT-PCR used HTBI primers with the Qiagen OneStep RT-PCR kit, followed by a second-round multiplex PCR, size selection and purification. TCRdb cleaned the public reads at Q25 with fastp, built clones with MiXCR and kept in-frame beta chains. CDR3 protein duplicates are merged, each entry listing the most common genes and DNA. This sample holds around 26,000 distinct CDR3 sequences; approximately 48% were observed only once. The ten largest make up 6.5% of the sample. Input material: peripheral blood. These TCRs come from an adult woman with stable Graves' hyperthyroidism.

This clonotype was recorded at least ten times. This chain links TRBV3-1 with TRBJ2-7, with 10 bases lining up with TRBD2. V lost 4 bases and J lost 2; bases outside the gene matches: 2. Germline V gene sequence: CDR1 LGHDT, CDR2 YNNKEL (reference sequence). The CDR3 is made up of 14 amino acids. The CDR3 DNA follows: TGTGCCAGCAGCCGGACTAGCGGCACCTACGAGCAGTACTTC. Its protein product is CASSRTSGTYEQYF.

By sample share, this clonotype is medium-sized. The rearrangement uses TRBV29-1 and TRBJ2-1; no clear D gene. The CDR3 is 14 residues long. V lost 4 bases, J lost 4 bases, and 14 bases lay in between. Per the germline V gene, CDR1 is SQVTM and CDR2 is ANQGSEA. The CDR3 sequence: CSVVPPLEYNEQFF. CDR3 sequence (DNA): TGCAGCGTTGTTCCCCCCTTGGAATACAATGAGCAGTTCTTC.

At least ten counts were recorded for this clonotype. This chain joins TRBV5-8 and TRBJ2-7, with a tentative D call TRBD1 (6 bases). Germline V gives CDR1 SGHTS, CDR2 YDEGEE. V was pared by 4 bases and J by 1 base, with 12 bases between. The CDR3 is made up of 14 amino acids. DNA of the CDR3: TGTGCCAGCAGCCGAGGGGGATTATCCTACGAGCAGTACTTC. Translating it yields CASSRGGLSYEQYF.

Turning to this clonotype: A much larger clonotype is one base distant, so this may be a read error. The missing conserved phenylalanine or tryptophan at the end of this CDR3 makes a read error likely. CDR3 DNA: TGTGCCAGCTCACTGGGACTAGCGGGAGGCACAGATACGCAGTATTCT. This codes for CASSLGLAGGTDTQYS. This chain uses TRBV18 with TRBJ2-3; the match to TRBD2 covers 14 bases. V was pared by 4 bases and J by 1 base, with 1 base of the junction left unmatched. The CDR3 has 16 residues. Germline-derived CDR1 and CDR2 are KGHSH and LQKENI.

As for this clonotype: This could be a read error, since a much larger clone is one nucleotide away. No conserved phenylalanine or tryptophan is present at the end of the CDR3, so a read error is the likely explanation. The chain carries TRBV27 and TRBJ1-1, with no clear D. This CDR3 spans 14 amino acids. In germline, CDR1 is MNHEY, CDR2 SMNVEV (reference sequence). The V end was cut by 6 bases, the J end by 3 bases, with 14 bases between. CDR3 DNA: TGTGCCAGCAGCCCAAGGACGCTGGACACTGAAGCTTTCTAT. Its protein is CASSPRTLDTEAFY.

This clonotype was recorded a few times. One end of the junction is discordant with germline, which a read error may explain. V is TRBV29-1 and J is TRBJ1-2; possibly TRBD1 for D (6 bases). This CDR3 has 14 residues. Germline CDR1 reads SQVTM; CDR2 reads ANQGSEA. Written as DNA, the CDR3 is TGCAGCGTTGCCGACAGGAAAAATAACTATGGCTACACTTTC. Encoded protein: CSVADRKNNYGYTF.

The chain uses TRBV15 and TRBJ2-5, with D perhaps TRBD2 (6 bases). V was shortened by 2 bases and J by 5 bases, with 9 bases between the two germline ends. The CDR3 is made up of 13 amino acids. CDR1 is LNHNV, CDR2 YYDKDF, per germline (reference sequence). The CDR3 loop reads CATSRFGGETQYF. The CDR3 DNA sequence: TGTGCCACCAGCAGATTTGGGGGGGAGACCCAGTACTTC.